The rows below give T cell receptor beta chains drawn from one sample of a study of OX40 agonist ivuxolimab in advanced cancers. TCRdb's copy holds only in-frame clones and misses some; the assay was immunoSEQ multiplex PCR. The table lists about 64,000 clones, about nine tenths of them singletons. Specimen: CD4+ or CD8+ T cells sorted from blood, collected in a trial of the OX40 agonist ivuxolimab. The receptors stem from an adult with an advanced solid tumor such as melanoma, head and neck, liver or kidney cancer. Each CDR3 is given with its conserved first and last residue. Fields, in order: J gene, V gene, CDR3 protein.

TRBJ1-2 | TRBV5-6 | CASSAVAGNGYTF
TRBJ2-7 | TRBV29-1 | CSVLRQGSSYEQYF
TRBJ1-1 | TRBV6-1 | CASSEGGGGRGEAFF
TRBJ2-1 | TRBV21-1 | CASRPVEGNEQFF
- | TRBV7-2 | CASSLRGSYEQYF
TRBJ2-1 | TRBV6-1 | CASSTIVYNEQFF
TRBJ2-2 | TRBV5-1 | CASSLAGLGTGELFF
TRBJ2-7 | TRBV5-6 | CASSLARRAPYEQYF
TRBJ1-6 | TRBV28 | CASSSPEAQALHLHF
TRBJ2-3 | TRBV9 | CASSVKLAGGPDTQYF
- | TRBV19 | CARLTMDRGQSYEQYF
TRBJ2-7 | TRBV10-3 | CAIRPGTGARYEQYF
TRBJ2-2 | TRBV5-1 | CASSSSGENTGELFF
TRBJ2-1 | TRBV30 | CAWSATGLAGGGEQFF
TRBJ2-1 | TRBV4-1 | CASSQDAERRYNEQFF
TRBJ2-3 | TRBV5-6 | CASRSGGFGTDTQYF
TRBJ1-3 | TRBV4-2 | CASSLDWGAKGNTIYF
TRBJ1-2 | TRBV6-4 | CASSYSLVNGYTF
TRBJ1-1 | TRBV7-9 | CASSLGTADTEAFF
TRBJ2-1 | TRBV10-3 | CAITPGSGYNEQFF
TRBJ2-7 | TRBV28 | CASSSLPHEQYF
TRBJ1-5 | TRBV6-1 | CASSRAGNQPQHF
TRBJ1-5 | TRBV19 | CASDPGGAPNQPQHF
TRBJ2-7 | TRBV6-1 | CASSVTGRDEQYF
TRBJ2-1 | TRBV27 | CASSPNRVGNEQFF
TRBJ1-1 | TRBV6-6 | CASSVGSAEAFF
TRBJ1-3 | TRBV11-3 | CASSLGPRNTIYF
TRBJ2-6 | TRBV6-4 | CASSSGTGANVLTF
TRBJ1-2 | TRBV9 | CASTLHGGEPYGYTF
TRBJ1-1 | TRBV28 | CAVQQGWATEAFF
TRBJ1-3 | TRBV10-3 | CAIMTGSGNTIYF
TRBJ1-1 | TRBV4-1 | CASSPGLLNTEAFF
TRBJ1-5 | TRBV6-6 | CASSSPKAQHF
TRBJ2-1 | TRBV9 | CASSPTSRGTSANNEQFF
TRBJ2-7 | TRBV5-8 | CASSLYYGTSELPRQYF
TRBJ2-7 | TRBV21-1 | CASSRDRVSYEQYF
TRBJ2-7 | TRBV6-5 | CATRDRTSYEQYF
TRBJ2-7 | TRBV28 | CASSRASGSQGYEQYF
TRBJ2-1 | TRBV4-1 | CASTRQYSYNEQFF
TRBJ2-4 | TRBV29-1 | CSVGVGVQNIQYF
TRBJ2-1 | TRBV9 | CASSPVGSGGYNEQFF
TRBJ2-3 | TRBV7-9 | CASSLINAGTDTQYF
TRBJ2-5 | TRBV28 | CATLGGVLQETQYF
TRBJ2-7 | TRBV18 | CASSPPSQANYEQYF
TRBJ2-3 | TRBV29-1 | CSVEDRPGTDTQYF
TRBJ2-3 | TRBV27 | CASRDGRATDTQYF
TRBJ1-4 | TRBV6-5 | CASSYSTLGEKLFF
TRBJ2-7 | TRBV30 | CAFGLSRSYEQYF
TRBJ2-1 | TRBV5-4 | CATGTSGGNEQFF
TRBJ2-1 | TRBV5-8 | CASSLGDYQKNEQFF
TRBJ2-7 | TRBV27 | CASSLSGRQDEQYF
TRBJ2-3 | TRBV28 | CASSRSGSRTDTQYF